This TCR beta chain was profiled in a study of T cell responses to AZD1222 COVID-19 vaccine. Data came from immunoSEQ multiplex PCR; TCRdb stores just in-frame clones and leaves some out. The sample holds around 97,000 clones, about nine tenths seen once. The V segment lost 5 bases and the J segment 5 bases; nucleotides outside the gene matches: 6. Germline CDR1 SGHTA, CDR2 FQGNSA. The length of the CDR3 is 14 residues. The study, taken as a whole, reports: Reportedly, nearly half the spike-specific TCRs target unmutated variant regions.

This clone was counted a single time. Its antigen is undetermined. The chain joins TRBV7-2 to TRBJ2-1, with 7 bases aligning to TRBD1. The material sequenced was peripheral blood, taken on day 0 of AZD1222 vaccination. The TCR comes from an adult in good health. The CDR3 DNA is TGTGCCAGCAGCCCCTTCGACAGGGACAATGAGCAGTTCTTC. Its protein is CASSPFDRDNEQFF.